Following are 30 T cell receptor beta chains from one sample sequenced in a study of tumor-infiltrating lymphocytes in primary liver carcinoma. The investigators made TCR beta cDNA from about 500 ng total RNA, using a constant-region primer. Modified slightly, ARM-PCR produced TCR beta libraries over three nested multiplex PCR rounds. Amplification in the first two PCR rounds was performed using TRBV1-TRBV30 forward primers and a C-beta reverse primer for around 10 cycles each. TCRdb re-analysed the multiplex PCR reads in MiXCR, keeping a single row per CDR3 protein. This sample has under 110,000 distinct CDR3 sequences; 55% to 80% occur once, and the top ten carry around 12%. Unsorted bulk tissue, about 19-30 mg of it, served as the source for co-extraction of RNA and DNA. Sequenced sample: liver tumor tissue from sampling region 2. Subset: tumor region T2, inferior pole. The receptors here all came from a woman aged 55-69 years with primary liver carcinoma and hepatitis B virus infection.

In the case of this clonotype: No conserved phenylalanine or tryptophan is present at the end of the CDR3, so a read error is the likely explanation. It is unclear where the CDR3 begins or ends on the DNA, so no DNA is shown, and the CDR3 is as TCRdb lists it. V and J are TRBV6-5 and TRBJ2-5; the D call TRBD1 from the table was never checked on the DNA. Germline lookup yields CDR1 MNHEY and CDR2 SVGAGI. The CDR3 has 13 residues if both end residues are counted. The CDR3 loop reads CASSPRQGKTLYL.

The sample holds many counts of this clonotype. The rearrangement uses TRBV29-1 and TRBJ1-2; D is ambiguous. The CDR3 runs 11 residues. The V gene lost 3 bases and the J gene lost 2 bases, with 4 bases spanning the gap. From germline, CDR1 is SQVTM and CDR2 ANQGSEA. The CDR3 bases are TGCAGCGTTGACAGGAACTATGGCTACACCTTC. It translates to CSVDRNYGYTF. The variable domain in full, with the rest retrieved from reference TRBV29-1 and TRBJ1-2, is SAVISQKPSRDICQRGTSLTIQCQVDSQVTMMFWYRQQPGQSLTLIATANQGSEATYESGFVIDKFPISRPNLTFSTLTVSNMSPEDSSIYLCSVDRNYGYTFGSGTRLTVV.

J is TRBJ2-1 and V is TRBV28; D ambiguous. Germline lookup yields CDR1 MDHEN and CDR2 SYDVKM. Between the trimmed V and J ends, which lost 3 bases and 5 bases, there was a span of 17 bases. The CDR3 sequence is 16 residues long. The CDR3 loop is CASSFRGRVTDNEQFF. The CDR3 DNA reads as TGTGCCAGCAGTTTCAGAGGTCGGGTGACGGACAATGAGCAGTTCTTC.

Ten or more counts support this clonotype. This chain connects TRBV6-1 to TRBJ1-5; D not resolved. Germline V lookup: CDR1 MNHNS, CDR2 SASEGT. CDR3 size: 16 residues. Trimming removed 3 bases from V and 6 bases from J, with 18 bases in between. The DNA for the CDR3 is TGTGCCAGCAGTGATAGGACGGGAACCCCCAGTCAGCCCCAGCATTTT. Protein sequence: CASSDRTGTPSQPQHF.

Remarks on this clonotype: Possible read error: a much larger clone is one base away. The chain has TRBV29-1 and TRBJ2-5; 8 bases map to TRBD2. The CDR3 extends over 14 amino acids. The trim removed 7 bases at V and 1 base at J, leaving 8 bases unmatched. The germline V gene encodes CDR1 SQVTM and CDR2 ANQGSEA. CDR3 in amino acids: CSARRTSRQETQYF. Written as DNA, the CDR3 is TGCAGCGCCCGCAGGACTAGCCGCCAAGAGACCCAGTACTTC.

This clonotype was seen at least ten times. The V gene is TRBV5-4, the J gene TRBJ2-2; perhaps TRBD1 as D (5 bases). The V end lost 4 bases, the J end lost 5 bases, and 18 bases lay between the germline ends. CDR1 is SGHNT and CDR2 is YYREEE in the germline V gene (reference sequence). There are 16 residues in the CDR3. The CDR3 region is CASSGPYSRGTGELFF. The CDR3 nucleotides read TGTGCCAGCAGCGGCCCCTATTCAAGGGGTACCGGGGAGCTGTTTTTT.

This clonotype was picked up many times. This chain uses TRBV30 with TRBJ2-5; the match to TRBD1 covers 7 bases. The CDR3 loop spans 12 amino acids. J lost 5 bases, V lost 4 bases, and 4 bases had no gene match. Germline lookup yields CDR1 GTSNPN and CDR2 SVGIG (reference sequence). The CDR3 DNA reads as TGTGCCTGGACAGGGGGAACCGAGACCCAGTACTTC. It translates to CAWTGGTETQYF.

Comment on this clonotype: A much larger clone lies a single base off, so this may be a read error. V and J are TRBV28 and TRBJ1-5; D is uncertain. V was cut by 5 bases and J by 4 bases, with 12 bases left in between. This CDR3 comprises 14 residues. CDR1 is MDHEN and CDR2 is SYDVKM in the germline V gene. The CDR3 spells CASSLHDNNQPQHF. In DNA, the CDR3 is TGTGCCAGCAGTCTACACGACAATAATCAGCCCCAGCATTTT.

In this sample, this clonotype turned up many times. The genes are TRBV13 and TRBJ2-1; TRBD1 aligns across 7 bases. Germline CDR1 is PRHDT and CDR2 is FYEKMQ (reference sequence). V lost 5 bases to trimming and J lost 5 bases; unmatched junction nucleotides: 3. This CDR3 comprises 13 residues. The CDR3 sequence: CASSRDSDNEQFF. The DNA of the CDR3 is TGTGCCAGCAGCCGGGACAGCGACAATGAGCAGTTCTTC.

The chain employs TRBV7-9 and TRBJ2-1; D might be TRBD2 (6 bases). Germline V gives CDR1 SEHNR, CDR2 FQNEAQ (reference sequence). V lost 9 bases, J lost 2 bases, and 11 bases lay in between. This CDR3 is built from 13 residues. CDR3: CASREVAYNEQFF. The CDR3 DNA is TGTGCCAGTAGGGAGGTCGCCTACAATGAGCAGTTCTTC.

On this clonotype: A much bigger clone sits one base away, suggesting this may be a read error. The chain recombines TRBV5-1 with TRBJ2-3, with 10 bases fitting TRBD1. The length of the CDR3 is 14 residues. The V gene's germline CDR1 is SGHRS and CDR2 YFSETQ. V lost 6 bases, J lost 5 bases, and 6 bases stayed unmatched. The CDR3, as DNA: TGCGCCAGCACCTCTGGACAGGGGGGAGATACGCAGTATTTT. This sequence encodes CASTSGQGGDTQYF.

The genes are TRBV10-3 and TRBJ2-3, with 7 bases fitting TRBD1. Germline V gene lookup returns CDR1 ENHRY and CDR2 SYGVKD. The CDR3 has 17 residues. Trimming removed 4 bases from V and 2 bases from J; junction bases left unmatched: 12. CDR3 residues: CAISGTVGGQDTDTQYF. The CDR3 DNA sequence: TGTGCCATCAGTGGTACCGTGGGTGGACAGGACACAGATACGCAGTATTTT.

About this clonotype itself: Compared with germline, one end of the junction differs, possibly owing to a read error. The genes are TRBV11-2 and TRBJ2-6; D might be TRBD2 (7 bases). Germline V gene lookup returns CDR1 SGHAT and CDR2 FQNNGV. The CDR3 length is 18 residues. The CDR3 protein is CASTLFPGSLGGADVLTF. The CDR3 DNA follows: TGTGCCAGCACCTTATTCCCAGGGTCCCTGGGGGGGGCCGATGTCCTGACTTTC.

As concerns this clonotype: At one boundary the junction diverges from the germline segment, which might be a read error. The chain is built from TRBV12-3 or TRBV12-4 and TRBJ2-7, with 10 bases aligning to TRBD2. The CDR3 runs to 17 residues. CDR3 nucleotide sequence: TGTGCCAGCAGCCCTACCCTTTTAGCGGGGGGCAGGTACGAACAGTACTTC. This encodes CASSPTLLAGGRYEQYF.

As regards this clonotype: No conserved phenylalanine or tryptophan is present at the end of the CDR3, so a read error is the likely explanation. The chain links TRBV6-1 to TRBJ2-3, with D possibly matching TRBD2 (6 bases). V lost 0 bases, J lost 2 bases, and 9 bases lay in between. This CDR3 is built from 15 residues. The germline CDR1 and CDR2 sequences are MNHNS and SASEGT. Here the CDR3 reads CASSEARGNTDTQYY. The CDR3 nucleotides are TGTGCCAGCAGTGAAGCGCGCGGGAACACAGATACGCAGTATTAT.

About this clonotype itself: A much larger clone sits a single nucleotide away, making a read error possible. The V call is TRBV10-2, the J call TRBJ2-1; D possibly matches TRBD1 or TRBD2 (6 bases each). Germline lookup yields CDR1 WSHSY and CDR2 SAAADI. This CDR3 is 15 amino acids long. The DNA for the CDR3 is TGCGCCAGCGGTGATGGGGGGCACTCATCCAATGAGCAGTTCTTC. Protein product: CASGDGGHSSNEQFF.

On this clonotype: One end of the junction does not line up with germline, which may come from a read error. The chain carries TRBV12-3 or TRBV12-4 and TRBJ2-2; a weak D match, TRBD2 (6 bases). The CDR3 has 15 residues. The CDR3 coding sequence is TGTGCCAGCGGTTTCTGGGGAGGTAACACCGGGGAGCTGTTTTTT. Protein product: CASGFWGGNTGELFF.

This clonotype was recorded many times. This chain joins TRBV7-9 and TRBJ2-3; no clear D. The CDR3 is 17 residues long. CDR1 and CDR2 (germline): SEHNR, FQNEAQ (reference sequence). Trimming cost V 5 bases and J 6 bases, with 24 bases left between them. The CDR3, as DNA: TGTGCCAGCAGCCCAACAGTCCACGATAGTACCCCTGATACGCAGTATTTT. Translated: CASSPTVHDSTPDTQYF. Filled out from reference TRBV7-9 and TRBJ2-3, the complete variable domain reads DTGVSQNPRHKITKRGQNVTFRCDPISEHNRLYWYRQTLGQGPEFLTYFQNEAQLEKSRLLSDRFSAERPKGSFSTLEIQRTEQGDSAMYLCASSPTVHDSTPDTQYFGPGTRLTVL.

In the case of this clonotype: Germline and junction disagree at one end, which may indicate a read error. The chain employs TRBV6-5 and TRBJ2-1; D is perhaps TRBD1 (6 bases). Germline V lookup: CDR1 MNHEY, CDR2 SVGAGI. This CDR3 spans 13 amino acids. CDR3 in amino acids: CACRTTGTGDQFF. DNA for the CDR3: TGTGCCTGCAGAACCACAGGGACGGGCGATCAGTTCTTC.

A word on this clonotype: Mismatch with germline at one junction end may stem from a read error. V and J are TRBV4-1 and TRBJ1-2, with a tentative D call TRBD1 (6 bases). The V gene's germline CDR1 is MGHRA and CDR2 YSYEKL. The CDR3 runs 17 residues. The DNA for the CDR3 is TGCGCCAGCAGCCAAGATCTCACGCGGGGCGGGGGCTATGGCTGCGCCTTC. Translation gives CASSQDLTRGGGYGCAF.

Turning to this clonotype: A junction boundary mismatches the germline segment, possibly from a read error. This CDR3 is CTSSLVTGANTEAFF. For the CDR3, the DNA is TGTACCAGCAGCTTAGTAACGGGGGCGAACACTGAAGCTTTCTTT. The V gene is TRBV7-8, the J gene TRBJ1-1; D may be TRBD1 (6 bases). Germline assignment: CDR1 SGHVS and CDR2 FQNEAQ. The CDR3 length is 15 residues.

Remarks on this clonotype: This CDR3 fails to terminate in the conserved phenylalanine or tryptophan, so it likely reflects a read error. The CDR3 DNA follows: TGTGCCATCAGTGAGCTGGGCACTGAAGCTTTCCTT. This codes for CAISELGTEAFL. The rearrangement uses TRBV10-3 and TRBJ1-1; D ambiguous. Germline CDR1 is ENHRY and CDR2 is SYGVKD. This CDR3 contains 12 residues. V shed 2 bases and J shed 4 bases, with 5 bases lying between them.

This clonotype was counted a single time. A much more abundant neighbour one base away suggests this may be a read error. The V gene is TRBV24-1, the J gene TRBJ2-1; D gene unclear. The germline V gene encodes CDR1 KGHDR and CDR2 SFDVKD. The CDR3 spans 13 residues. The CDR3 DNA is TGTGCCACCAATGATTTGACCCGGAAAGAGCAGTTCTTC. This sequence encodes CATNDLTRKEQFF.

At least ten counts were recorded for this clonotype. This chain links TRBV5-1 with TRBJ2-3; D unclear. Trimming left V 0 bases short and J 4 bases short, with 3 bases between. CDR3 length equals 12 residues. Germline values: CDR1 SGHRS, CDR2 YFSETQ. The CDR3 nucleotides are TGCGCCAGCAGCTTGGAAGCAGATACGCAGTATTTT. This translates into CASSLEADTQYF.

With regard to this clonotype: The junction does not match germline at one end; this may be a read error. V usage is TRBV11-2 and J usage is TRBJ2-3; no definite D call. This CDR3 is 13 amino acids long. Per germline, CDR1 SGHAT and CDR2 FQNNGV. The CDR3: CAGSLDRGDTHYF. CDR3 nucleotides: TGTGCCGGCAGCCTAGATCGAGGAGATACGCACTATTTT.

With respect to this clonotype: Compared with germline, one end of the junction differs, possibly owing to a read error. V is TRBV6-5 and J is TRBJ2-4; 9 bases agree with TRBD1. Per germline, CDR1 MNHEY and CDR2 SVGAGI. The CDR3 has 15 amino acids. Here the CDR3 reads CVSSRMGQGKNIQYF. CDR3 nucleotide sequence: TGTGTCAGCAGCCGCATGGGACAGGGAAAAAACATCCAGTACTTC.

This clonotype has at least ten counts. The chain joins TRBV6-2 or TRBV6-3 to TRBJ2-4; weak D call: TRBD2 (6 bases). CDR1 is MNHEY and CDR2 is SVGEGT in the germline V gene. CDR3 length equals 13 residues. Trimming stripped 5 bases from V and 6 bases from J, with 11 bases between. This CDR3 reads CASSPYGGNIQYF. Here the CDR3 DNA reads TGTGCCAGCAGTCCCTACGGGGGAAACATTCAGTACTTC.

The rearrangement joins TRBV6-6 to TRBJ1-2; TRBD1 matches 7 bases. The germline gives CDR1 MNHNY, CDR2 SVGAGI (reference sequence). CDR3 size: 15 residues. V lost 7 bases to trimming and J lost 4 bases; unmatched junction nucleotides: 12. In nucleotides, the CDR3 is TGTGCCAGCATCAAAGGAGAGGGACAGACCTATGGCTACACCTTC. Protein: CASIKGEGQTYGYTF.

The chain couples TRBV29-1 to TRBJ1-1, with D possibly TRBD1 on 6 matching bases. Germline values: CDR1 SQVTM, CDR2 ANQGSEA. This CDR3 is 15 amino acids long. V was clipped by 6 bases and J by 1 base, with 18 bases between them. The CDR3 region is CSVPGAGVGNTEAFF. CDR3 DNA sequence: TGCAGCGTGCCCGGGGCAGGGGTGGGGAACACTGAAGCTTTCTTT.

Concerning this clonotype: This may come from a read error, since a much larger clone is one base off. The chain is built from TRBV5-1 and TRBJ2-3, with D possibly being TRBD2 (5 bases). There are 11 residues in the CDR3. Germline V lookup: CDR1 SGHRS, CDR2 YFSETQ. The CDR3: CASSFGDMQYF. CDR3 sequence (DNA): TGCGCCAGCAGCTTCGGGGATATGCAGTATTTT.